The 19 T cell receptor beta chains below all came from one sample that was sequenced in a study (dated by TCRdb to 2016 to 2017). The receptor library was made with RT-PCR. TCRdb lists the instrument as Illumina MiSeq. TCRdb reprocessed the public reads (quality trimming at Q25 with fastp, clone calling with MiXCR) and kept in-frame beta chains. One record per CDR3 amino acid sequence lists the most common genes and DNA. For this sample the table gives almost 700,000 distinct CDR3 sequences, of which around 14% were detected only once. 3.6% of the sample is in the top ten clones. The material sequenced was memory CD4+ T cells from blood. Receptor source: a female donor in good health, serving as a healthy control.

The rearrangement joins TRBV30 to TRBJ2-7, with D possibly called TRBD1 or TRBD2 (5 bases each). V lost 3 bases to trimming and J lost 1 base, with 13 bases between them. Germline V lookup: CDR1 GTSNPN, CDR2 SVGIG (reference sequence). CDR3 length: 14 residues. CDR3 bases: TGTGCCTGGAGCCCCTGGGACGGGTCCTACGAGCAGTACTTC. Its protein is CAWSPWDGSYEQYF.

V gene TRBV29-1 combines with J gene TRBJ1-4; the match to TRBD1 covers 7 bases. The CDR3 runs 11 residues. The J segment lost 8 bases and the V segment lost 7 bases, leaving 4 bases of the junction unmatched. Germline V CDR1 and CDR2: SQVTM, ANQGSEA. This chain's CDR3 is CSADREEKLFF. For the CDR3, the DNA is TGCAGCGCCGACAGGGAGGAAAAACTGTTTTTT.

This clonotype was observed at least ten times. This rearrangement joins TRBV7-2 to TRBJ1-1, with a tentative D call TRBD1 (5 bases). V was shortened by 6 bases and J by 2 bases, with 16 bases between the two germline ends. The CDR3 has 15 residues. The germline V gene encodes CDR1 SGHTA and CDR2 FQGNSA. The CDR3, as DNA: TGTGCCAGCAGGGTCATCCAGGGTGTTAACACTGAAGCTTTCTTT. As protein: CASRVIQGVNTEAFF.

This clonotype was counted only a few times. V and J are TRBV24-1 and TRBJ1-5, with 10 bases identical to TRBD1. The CDR3 runs to 15 residues. The J segment lost 3 bases and the V segment lost 6 bases, leaving 4 bases of the junction unmatched. CDR1 is KGHDR, CDR2 SFDVKD, per germline. CDR3 nucleotide sequence: TGTGCCACCAGTCTGGGACAGGGGTTCAATCAGCCCCAGCATTTT. Amino acid sequence: CATSLGQGFNQPQHF.

This clonotype was counted ten times or more. V and J are TRBV7-3 and TRBJ2-1; the D gene is possibly TRBD2 (5 bases). V lost 1 base and J 8 bases, leaving 9 bases between the germline ends. The V gene's germline CDR1 is SGHTA and CDR2 FQGTGA. The CDR3 spans 13 residues. For the CDR3, the DNA is TGTGCCAGCAGCTTAAAGGTCGGGGATGAGCAGTTCTTC. Translating it yields CASSLKVGDEQFF.

This chain links TRBV20-1 with TRBJ1-2; perhaps TRBD1 as D (6 bases). This CDR3 is 16 amino acids long. Germline V gene sequence: CDR1 DFQATT, CDR2 SNEGSKA (reference sequence). Between the trimmed V and J ends, which lost 3 bases and 4 bases, there was a span of 21 bases. CDR3 in amino acids: CSASTSRDKEGYGYTF. The CDR3 DNA reads as TGCAGTGCTAGCACCTCCCGGGACAAGGAGGGCTATGGCTACACCTTC.

This clonotype was seen a handful of times. This chain joins TRBV6-5 and TRBJ1-4, with D unresolved. Trimming left V 2 bases short and J 2 bases short, with 0 bases between. This CDR3 is 12 amino acids long. Germline CDR1 is MNHEY and CDR2 is SVGAGI. The DNA for the CDR3 is TGTGCCAGCAGTTACACTAATGAAAAACTGTTTTTT. This translates into CASSYTNEKLFF.

The chain links TRBV7-9 to TRBJ1-1; D might be TRBD1 (6 bases). This CDR3 is 12 amino acids long. Germline CDR1 and CDR2: SEHNR and FQNEAQ (reference sequence). V was clipped by 8 bases and J by 11 bases, with 18 bases between them. The CDR3, as DNA: TGTGCCAGCCAACCGGGGGCAGGGCACGCTTTCTTT. Translation: CASQPGAGHAFF. Looking up the rest from reference TRBV7-9 and TRBJ1-1 gives the full variable domain: DTGVSQNPRHKITKRGQNVTFRCDPISEHNRLYWYRQTLGQGPEFLTYFQNEAQLEKSRLLSDRFSAERPKGSFSTLEIQRTEQGDSAMYLCASQPGAGHAFFGQGTRLTVV.

This clonotype was counted between two and nine times. The chain joins TRBV27 to TRBJ2-6; TRBD1 aligns across 7 bases. Germline CDR1 MNHEY, CDR2 SMNVEV (reference sequence). V gave up 3 bases and J gave up 0 bases; unmatched junction bases: 5. This CDR3 is built from 17 residues. The CDR3: CASSFGTVHSGANVLTF. CDR3 nucleotides: TGTGCCAGCAGTTTTGGGACAGTACACTCTGGGGCCAACGTCCTGACTTTC.

The table lists this clonotype with many counts. The chain has TRBV6-1 and TRBJ2-3; no clear D gene. Trimming stripped 5 bases from V and 7 bases from J, with 10 bases between. In germline, CDR1 is MNHNS, CDR2 SASEGT. This CDR3 comprises 12 residues. DNA of the CDR3: TGTGCCAGCAGTATCCAGCCAAATACGCAGTATTTT. Translated: CASSIQPNTQYF.

This rearrangement joins TRBV30 to TRBJ1-5; D is uncertain. V was pared by 0 bases and J by 1 base, with 4 bases between. Germline values: CDR1 GTSNPN, CDR2 SVGIG (reference sequence). CDR3 length equals 13 residues. This chain's CDR3 is CAWSVQSNQPQHF. The DNA of the CDR3 is TGTGCCTGGAGTGTACAGAGCAATCAGCCCCAGCATTTT.

There are many counts of this clonotype. V and J are TRBV7-8 and TRBJ2-3, with 8 bases fitting TRBD2. The CDR3 spans 16 residues. J lost 5 bases, V lost 2 bases, and 9 bases had no gene match. Germline V gene lookup returns CDR1 SGHVS and CDR2 FQNEAQ. The CDR3 nucleotides read TGTGCCAGCAGCTTAAATGGAGCGGGAGTTAGAGATACGCAGTATTTT. Its protein product is CASSLNGAGVRDTQYF.

The rearrangement uses TRBV7-9 and TRBJ1-4, with 7 bases aligning to TRBD1. The ends lost 4 bases at V and 3 bases at J; junction bases unmatched: 5. The length of the CDR3 is 15 residues. CDR1 is SEHNR and CDR2 is FQNEAQ in the germline V gene (reference sequence). For the CDR3, the DNA is TGTGCCAGCAGCTCCGGGGACAGATCTAATGAAAAACTGTTTTTT. Translated: CASSSGDRSNEKLFF.

Ten or more counts support this clonotype. This chain connects TRBV2 to TRBJ2-7, with 8 bases matching TRBD2. Germline V CDR1 and CDR2: SNHLY, FYNNEI. The CDR3 contains 14 residues. V gave up 6 bases and J gave up 3 bases; unmatched junction bases: 7. In DNA form, the CDR3 reads TGTGCCAGCAGACCGGGAGGGACTAGCTACGAGCAGTACTTC. Translating it yields CASRPGGTSYEQYF. The variable domain in full, with the rest retrieved from reference TRBV2 and TRBJ2-7, is EPEVTQTPSHQVTQMGQEVILRCVPISNHLYFYWYRQILGQKVEFLVSFYNNEISEKSEIFDDQFSVERPDGSNFTLKIRSTKLEDSAMYFCASRPGGTSYEQYFGPGTRLTVT.

This clonotype occurred a few times. This chain uses TRBV7-2 with TRBJ1-5; unclear D gene. Germline lookup yields CDR1 SGHTA and CDR2 FQGNSA. V was pared by 1 base and J by 8 bases, with 9 bases between. The CDR3 runs to 13 residues. The DNA for the CDR3 is TGTGCCAGCAGCTTAGGTCTCGTGGAGCCCCAGCATTTT. As protein: CASSLGLVEPQHF.

The chain joins TRBV4-2 to TRBJ1-1, with 7 positions matching TRBD1. The CDR3 contains 16 residues. Germline V gene lookup returns CDR1 LGHNA and CDR2 YNFKEQ. Trimming took 0 bases from V and 1 from J; bases not matched to a gene: 5. CDR3 protein: CASSQDRGWGNTEAFF. For the CDR3, the DNA is TGTGCCAGCAGCCAAGACAGGGGGTGGGGGAACACTGAAGCTTTCTTT.

The rearrangement uses TRBV9 and TRBJ2-3, with a weak D call TRBD1 (7 bases). CDR1 and CDR2 (germline): SGDLS, YYNGEE. The CDR3 has 16 residues. V was clipped by 0 bases and J by 1 base, with 12 bases between them. CDR3 in amino acids: CASSVDQGGGTDTQYF. CDR3 nucleotides: TGTGCCAGCAGCGTAGATCAGGGGGGCGGCACAGATACGCAGTATTTT.

This clonotype occurred many times. The chain uses TRBV20-1 and TRBJ2-7; 7 bases align to TRBD2. Trimming took 5 bases from V and 3 from J; bases not matched to a gene: 1. CDR1 and CDR2 from the germline V gene are DFQATT and SNEGSKA (reference sequence). CDR3 size: 11 residues. CDR3: CSAGDYYEQYF. CDR3 bases: TGCAGTGCTGGGGACTACTACGAGCAGTACTTC.

The chain employs TRBV29-1 and TRBJ2-7, with unresolved D. V gave up 4 bases and J gave up 3 bases, with 10 bases separating them. The CDR3 has 12 amino acids. The germline gives CDR1 SQVTM, CDR2 ANQGSEA. CDR3 sequence (DNA): TGCAGCGTTGTCTCTAGTGGCTACGAGCAGTACTTC. Amino acids: CSVVSSGYEQYF.